The clone carrying this T cell receptor beta chain was detected many times. Its antigen is unidentified. Being off target in a library aimed at alpha chains, this beta chain has a size of little meaning. Time point of the sample: sample taken at primary tumor resection. This sample stems from a study of spatial heterogeneity in lung cancer. Study as a whole: Matched bulk RNA-seq yielded a T cell transcriptional module score. Counts of TCR transcripts in tumor regions correlated strongly with that score.

The V gene lost 5 bases and the J gene lost 0 bases, with 10 bases spanning the gap. The CDR3 consists of 14 residues. CDR1 and CDR2 (germline): MNHEY, SMNVEV (reference sequence). TCRdb reprocessed the 5' RACE reads via MiXCR and lists one record per CDR3 protein. The repertoire has 9,500 to 10,000 distinct CDR3 sequences, over 6% of them found once; the top ten carry 10%. The study's findings and limits: Counts that tracked tumor mutation counts were those of expanded intratumoral alpha and beta TCRs.

The input for sequencing was lung tumor tissue, taken at surgery. This chain connects TRBV27 to TRBJ1-1; D not resolved. The origin of this receptor is a male donor with early-stage non-small cell lung cancer. In DNA, the CDR3 is TGTGCCAGCAGTGTCGCAAGAGTGAACACTGAAGCTTTCTTT. Translation gives CASSVARVNTEAFF.